Sequencing of this T cell receptor (beta chain) was carried out in a study of control samples from healthy donors and cancer patients. Libraries were prepared by immunoSEQ multiplex PCR; TCRdb keeps only in-frame clonotypes and omits some of them. The sample lists 150,000 or so clones; approximately 90% were seen once. Germline-derived CDR1 and CDR2 are MNHNS and SASEGT. After removal of 2 bases from V and 3 bases from J, the junction contained 4 bases not matched to a gene. The CDR3 extends over 16 amino acids. The source material was blood. The clonotype originates from a woman in her 50s in good health. The chain recombines TRBV6-1 with TRBJ2-7; 13 bases match TRBD2. The CDR3 spells CASSERLAGGLYEQYF. The CDR3 DNA sequence: TGTGCCAGCAGTGAACGACTAGCGGGGGGCCTCTACGAGCAGTACTTC.